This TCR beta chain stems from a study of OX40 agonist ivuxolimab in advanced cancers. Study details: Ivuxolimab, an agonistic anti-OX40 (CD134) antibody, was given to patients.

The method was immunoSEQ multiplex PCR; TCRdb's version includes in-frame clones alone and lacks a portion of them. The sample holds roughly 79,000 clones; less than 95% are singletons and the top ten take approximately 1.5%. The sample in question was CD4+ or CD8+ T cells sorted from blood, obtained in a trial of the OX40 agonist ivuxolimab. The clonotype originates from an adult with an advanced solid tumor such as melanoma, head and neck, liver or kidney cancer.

CDR3 sequence reads: CASSPTSGTTDTQYF. CDR3 coding DNA: TGTGCCAGCAGCCCGACTAGCGGGACTACAGATACGCAGTATTTT. V is TRBV9 and J is TRBJ2-3, with 11 bases fitting TRBD2. After removal of 4 bases from V and 3 bases from J, the junction contained 4 bases not matched to a gene. The CDR3 is made up of 15 amino acids. The V gene's germline CDR1 is SGDLS and CDR2 YYNGEE.